This T cell receptor beta chain was profiled in a study of Ad26.COV2.S vaccination and SARS-CoV-2 variants. The sample's treatment: over 15 received Ad26.COV2.S at low or high dose, single or two shots; about 5 received placebo; per-sample allocation not given. Following the first vaccine or placebo injection, samples were taken on day 63. The sample came from a Boston adult aged 18-55 years. Profiling relied on immunoSEQ multiplex PCR, and the TCRdb table lists in-frame clones only, not all of them. The table lists about 460,000 clones, 80% to 90% of them singletons. V lost 5 bases to trimming and J lost 4 bases, with 8 bases between them. This CDR3 has 12 amino acids.

This TCR was recovered from a person between 18 and 65 years old who received the Ad26.COV2.S COVID-19 vaccine or a placebo. The chain joins TRBV12-3 or TRBV12-4 to TRBJ1-2; the D is unclear. The input for sequencing was peripheral blood, taken in a trial of Ad26.COV2.S vaccine versus placebo. In nucleotides, the CDR3 is TGTGCCAGCAGTCCGGGGAGCTATGGCTACACCTTC. This gives the protein CASSPGSYGYTF.